These 28 T cell receptor beta chains share one sample of origin, sequenced in a study of blood T cell repertoires in COVID-19. Method: immunoSEQ multiplex PCR; TCRdb's copy keeps in-frame clones and lacks some. The table has 150,000 to 200,000 clones, over 75% seen once. The specimen sequenced was PBMCs or T cells enriched from blood (not recorded which). The source is a man aged 50-59 years who had recovered from COVID-19.

The CDR3, as DNA: TGTGCCAGCAGCTTAAAGCATGGAGATTCCGGGGAGCTGTTTTTT. This translates into CASSLKHGDSGELFF. This sequence joins TRBV7-3 and TRBJ2-2; D not resolved. Per the germline V gene, CDR1 is SGHTA and CDR2 is FQGTGA. V was pared by 1 base and J by 6 bases, with 12 bases between. The CDR3 covers 15 residues. The full variable domain, its missing parts supplied by reference TRBV7-3 and TRBJ2-2, is GAGVSQTPSNKVTEKGKYVELRCDPISGHTALYWYRQSLGQGPEFLIYFQGTGAADDSGLPNDRFFAVRPEGSVSTLKIQRTERGDSAVYLCASSLKHGDSGELFFGEGSRLTVL.

The gene calls are TRBV6-5 and TRBJ2-1; D gene ambiguous. Trimming took 6 bases from V and 8 from J, leaving 14 bases between them. The V gene's germline CDR1 is MNHEY and CDR2 SVGAGI. CDR3 size: 13 residues. Here the CDR3 reads CASSYNRVYEQFF. CDR3 coding DNA: TGTGCCAGCAGCTATAACCGGGTGTATGAGCAGTTCTTC.

For this clone: The identical CDR3 is also encoded by other nucleotide sequences in the sample. The V gene is TRBV5-1, the J gene TRBJ1-4; D is uncertain. The CDR3 covers 12 residues. Germline CDR1 reads SGHRS; CDR2 reads YFSETQ. Between the trimmed V and J ends, which lost 0 bases and 7 bases, there was a span of 4 bases. The CDR3 region is CASSLDSEKLFF. The CDR3 DNA is TGCGCCAGCAGCTTGGATAGTGAAAAACTGTTTTTT.

In the case of this clone: The junction departs from germline at one end; a sequencing error may be responsible. CDR3 in DNA: TGTGCCAGCAGCTTGGAGGCGGGCCAGCACTTC. Protein product: CASSLEAGQHF. The V call is TRBV5-6, the J call TRBJ2-5; maybe TRBD2 (5 bases). Per the germline V gene, CDR1 is SGHDT and CDR2 is YYEEEE. The CDR3 is 11 amino acids.

The chain is built from TRBV27 and TRBJ1-1; 7 nucleotides align to TRBD1. Germline V gene lookup returns CDR1 MNHEY and CDR2 SMNVEV (reference sequence). This CDR3 spans 16 amino acids. V lost 3 bases and J lost 0; bases outside the gene matches: 7. The CDR3 protein is CASSFLPGQMNTEAFF. The CDR3 nucleotides read TGTGCCAGCAGTTTTCTTCCGGGACAGATGAACACTGAAGCTTTCTTT.

The chain carries TRBV9 and TRBJ2-7; weak D call: TRBD2 (6 bases). Trimming removed 0 bases from V and 3 bases from J, with 13 bases in between. The CDR3 length is 15 residues. CDR1 and CDR2 from the germline V gene are SGDLS and YYNGEE. CDR3 in amino acids: CASSVGISGSYEQYF. The CDR3 region has the DNA TGTGCCAGCAGCGTAGGAATTAGCGGAAGCTACGAGCAGTACTTC.

The sample holds a few counts of this clone. The chain carries TRBV7-8 and TRBJ2-2; TRBD2 aligns across 7 bases. Germline-derived CDR1 and CDR2 are SGHVS and FQNEAQ. The CDR3 runs to 18 residues. Trimming removed 4 bases from V and 3 bases from J; junction bases left unmatched: 14. The CDR3 reads CASSYIALADPYTGELFF. CDR3 nucleotide sequence: TGTGCCAGCAGCTATATCGCGCTAGCGGATCCCTACACCGGGGAGCTGTTTTTT.

The chain combines TRBV7-2 with TRBJ2-1; 8 bases line up with TRBD2. Germline V gene data show CDR1 as SGHTA and CDR2 as FQGNSA. CDR3 size: 19 residues. V trimming: 3 bases; J trimming: 7 bases; junction bases outside the gene matches: 20. For the CDR3, the DNA is TGTGCCAGCAGCTTCCCCCGGAGAGCGGGAGACCCGGCGGGAAATGAGCAGTTCTTC. It yields the protein CASSFPRRAGDPAGNEQFF.

This chain uses TRBV19 with TRBJ2-1; 10 nucleotides line up with TRBD2. CDR3 length equals 17 residues. In germline, CDR1 is LNHDA, CDR2 SQIVND (reference sequence). The junction had 13 bases not matched to a gene; V was cut back by 6 bases and J by 5 bases. As DNA, the CDR3 is TGTGCCAGTAGCTTTTTCCCTAGCGGGAGTTCCCACAATGAGCAGTTCTTC. Its protein product is CASSFFPSGSSHNEQFF.

This chain connects TRBV6-1 to TRBJ1-2; 7 bases are a match to TRBD1. After removal of 0 bases from V and 8 bases from J, the junction contained 9 bases not matched to a gene. The CDR3 extends over 15 amino acids. From germline, CDR1 is MNHNS and CDR2 SASEGT. In nucleotides, the CDR3 is TGTGCCAGCAGTGAAGCGTTCTACAGGGGTAAGGGCTACACCTTC. The encoded protein is CASSEAFYRGKGYTF.

The chain recombines TRBV2 with TRBJ2-3; unclear D gene. The CDR3 sequence is 14 residues long. Trimming removed 8 bases from V and 0 bases from J, with 12 bases in between. Germline CDR1 reads SNHLY; CDR2 reads FYNNEI. CDR3 nucleotides: TGTGCCAGCGTTCATGAAACTAGCACAGATACGCAGTATTTT. This translates into CASVHETSTDTQYF. Filled out from reference TRBV2 and TRBJ2-3, the complete variable domain reads EPEVTQTPSHQVTQMGQEVILRCVPISNHLYFYWYRQILGQKVEFLVSFYNNEISEKSEIFDDQFSVERPDGSNFTLKIRSTKLEDSAMYFCASVHETSTDTQYFGPGTRLTVL.

The chain recombines TRBV29-1 with TRBJ2-6, with a possible D match to TRBD1 (6 bases). CDR1 and CDR2 (germline): SQVTM, ANQGSEA. The V end was cut by 7 bases, the J end by 3 bases, with 22 bases between. This CDR3 region has 17 residues. CDR3 amino acids: CSAGNHRATFGANVLTF. As DNA, the CDR3 is TGCAGCGCGGGGAACCACAGGGCAACATTTGGGGCCAACGTCCTGACTTTC.

The chain joins TRBV23-1 to TRBJ2-7, with TRBD2 matching 11 bases. TRBV23-1 is classed as an ORF, of uncertain function. This CDR3 has 16 amino acids. V gave up 0 bases and J gave up 3 bases; unmatched junction bases: 4. CDR3 sequence reads: CASSQSVAGGDYEQYF. The CDR3 coding sequence is TGCGCCAGCAGTCAATCGGTAGCGGGAGGGGACTACGAGCAGTACTTC.

The chain employs TRBV6-5 and TRBJ1-5; possible D gene TRBD1, 5 bases. V was shortened by 6 bases and J by 5 bases, with 14 bases between the two germline ends. In germline, CDR1 is MNHEY, CDR2 SVGAGI. CDR3 length: 14 amino acids. CDR3 region: CASSHRTPDQPQHF. The CDR3 DNA reads TGTGCCAGCAGCCACCGGACACCGGATCAGCCCCAGCATTTT.

V gene TRBV29-1 combines with J gene TRBJ1-1; D not certain. CDR1 is SQVTM and CDR2 is ANQGSEA in the germline V gene. With 6 bases removed from V and 3 bases from J, the gap between germline ends came to 8 bases. The CDR3 sequence is 11 residues long. The CDR3 region is CSVGGDTEAFF. The CDR3 DNA sequence: TGCAGCGTCGGAGGCGACACTGAAGCTTTCTTT.

This clone showed up just a few times. The gene calls are TRBV7-9 and TRBJ1-4, with TRBD1 identical over 9 bases. CDR3 length: 14 residues. V lost 3 bases and J lost 8; bases outside the gene matches: 4. Looked up from germline, CDR1 is SEHNR and CDR2 is FQNEAQ (reference sequence). The CDR3 loop is CASSFGTGNEKLFF. Written as DNA, the CDR3 is TGTGCCAGCAGCTTTGGGACAGGGAACGAAAAACTGTTTTTT. Full variable domain (outside the CDR3, taken from reference TRBV7-9 and TRBJ1-4): DTGVSQNPRHKITKRGQNVTFRCDPISEHNRLYWYRQTLGQGPEFLTYFQNEAQLEKSRLLSDRFSAERPKGSFSTLEIQRTEQGDSAMYLCASSFGTGNEKLFFGSGTQLSVL.

The chain recombines TRBV7-8 with TRBJ1-3, with D possibly TRBD1 on 6 matching bases. V was clipped by 5 bases and J by 6 bases, with 11 bases between them. Germline CDR1 SGHVS, CDR2 FQNEAQ. CDR3 length: 13 amino acids. CDR3 bases: TGTGCCAGCAGCCCAGGGGCAGTAAACACCATATATTTT. Its translation: CASSPGAVNTIYF.

The chain carries TRBV6-5 and TRBJ1-5; 9 bases match TRBD1. The germline CDR1 and CDR2 sequences are MNHEY and SVGAGI. The CDR3 runs 15 residues. V shed 5 bases, J shed 4 bases, and the junction held 6 bases outside the gene matches. The CDR3 sequence: CASSRGQGLNQPQHF. For the CDR3, the DNA is TGTGCCAGCAGTAGGGGACAGGGCCTAAATCAGCCCCAGCATTTT.

This chain uses TRBV28 with TRBJ1-5, with D uncertain. The CDR3 is 15 residues long. In germline, CDR1 is MDHEN, CDR2 SYDVKM. V lost 1 base and J 4 bases, leaving 11 bases between the germline ends. The CDR3 coding sequence is TGTGCCAGCAGTTTATTGGGTCAGGATAATCAGCCCCAGCATTTT. It yields the protein CASSLLGQDNQPQHF.

The chain has TRBV24-1 and TRBJ2-3, with TRBD1 matching 8 bases. V lost 4 bases, J lost 5 bases, and 7 bases stayed unmatched. Per the germline V gene, CDR1 is KGHDR and CDR2 is SFDVKD. CDR3 length: 15 residues. The CDR3 reads CATSDPRGLRDTQYF. In DNA, the CDR3 is TGTGCCACCAGTGACCCCAGGGGGCTGCGAGATACGCAGTATTTT.

The chain carries TRBV2 and TRBJ2-1; 7 bases agree with TRBD2. Germline loops: CDR1 SNHLY, CDR2 FYNNEI. The CDR3 has 12 amino acids. Trimming took 6 bases from V and 6 from J; bases not matched to a gene: 2. DNA for the CDR3: TGTGCCAGCAGGGGACTATCCAATGAGCAGTTCTTC. Amino acid sequence: CASRGLSNEQFF.

The chain is built from TRBV7-2 and TRBJ1-4; TRBD1 matches 7 bases. The germline gives CDR1 SGHTA, CDR2 FQGNSA. The CDR3 has 15 residues. Germline trimming cut 1 base from V and 8 bases from J; bases unmatched to any gene: 7. The CDR3 DNA sequence: TGTGCCAGCAGCTTAGGGCCAGGGGGAGCCGAAAAACTGTTTTTT. This codes for CASSLGPGGAEKLFF.

The chain recombines TRBV7-3 with TRBJ1-4; possibly TRBD1 for D (6 bases). V was trimmed by 7 bases and J by 8 bases, leaving 20 bases between them. This CDR3 has 15 residues. The germline CDR1 and CDR2 sequences are SGHTA and FQGTGA. Here the CDR3 reads CASTLIQGQSEKLFF. The CDR3 coding sequence is TGTGCCAGCACCCTAATTCAGGGGCAATCGGAAAAACTGTTTTTT.

This clone has just one count. The V gene is TRBV27, the J gene TRBJ2-7, with D possibly TRBD2 on 7 matching bases. Trimming removed 4 bases at V and 7 bases at J, with 17 bases between. This CDR3 spans 14 amino acids. Germline V gives CDR1 MNHEY, CDR2 SMNVEV (reference sequence). This chain's CDR3 is CASSWGAGAGEQYF. The DNA for the CDR3 is TGTGCCAGCAGTTGGGGGGCGGGGGCCGGAGAGCAGTACTTC.

The chain combines TRBV28 with TRBJ1-5, with a tentative D call TRBD1 (5 bases). The germline CDR1 and CDR2 sequences are MDHEN and SYDVKM. The CDR3 sequence is 14 residues long. Trimming took off 5 bases at V and 3 bases at J, with 11 bases between the two ends. CDR3 DNA: TGTGCCAGCAGTCCCGACAGCTCCAATCAGCCCCAGCATTTT. Protein product: CASSPDSSNQPQHF.

This clone was counted only a few times. This chain joins TRBV25-1 and TRBJ2-1; TRBD1 matches 8 bases. The trim removed 3 bases at V and 1 base at J, leaving 5 bases unmatched. CDR3 length: 16 residues. The germline V gene encodes CDR1 MGHDK and CDR2 SYGVNS. The CDR3 coding sequence is TGTGCCAGCAGTGACAGGGGGCCTATATCCTACAATGAGCAGTTCTTC. It translates to CASSDRGPISYNEQFF. Based on the CDR3 plus reference TRBV25-1 and TRBJ2-1, the full variable domain is EADIYQTPRYLVIGTGKKITLECSQTMGHDKMYWYQQDPGMELHLIHYSYGVNSTEKGDLSSESTVSRIRTEHFPLTLESARPSHTSQYLCASSDRGPISYNEQFFGPGTRLTVL.

This chain connects TRBV6-5 to TRBJ2-7; possible D gene TRBD2, 6 bases. The V end lost 7 bases, the J end lost 4 bases, and 17 bases lay between the germline ends. This CDR3 is built from 14 residues. Germline V lookup: CDR1 MNHEY, CDR2 SVGAGI. The CDR3 bases are TGTGCCAGCACCAATATCTGGGGAGGATACGAGCAGTACTTC. Translating gives CASTNIWGGYEQYF.

The V and J genes are TRBV7-2 and TRBJ1-6, with 7 bases aligning to TRBD1. The V segment lost 3 bases and the J segment 7 bases; nucleotides outside the gene matches: 6. CDR1 and CDR2 from the germline V gene are SGHTA and FQGNSA. This CDR3 comprises 15 residues. The CDR3 loop reads CASSFRDSQNSPLHF. The CDR3 bases are TGTGCCAGCAGCTTCAGGGACAGCCAGAATTCACCCCTCCACTTT.